These 22 T cell receptor beta chains originate from one sample sequenced in a study of CD8+ T cells in alopecia areata. RNA, once extracted, was reverse transcribed into cDNA for use as the sequencing template. Clones were sequenced by immunoSEQ multiplex PCR, and TCRdb holds only the in-frame ones, with some missing. The sample includes over 150,000 clones, 59% of them seen just once. The source was CD4+ T cells sorted from blood, collected at week 0. The receptor set was obtained from a human donor with alopecia areata.

This clone was picked up a small number of times. V is TRBV5-6 and J is TRBJ2-2, with 12 bases matching TRBD2. V shed 4 bases, J shed 9 bases, and the junction held 10 bases outside the gene matches. The CDR3 loop spans 16 amino acids. Germline V CDR1 and CDR2: SGHDT, YYEEEE. The CDR3 sequence is CASSPRLAGVHRELFF. The CDR3 DNA sequence: TGTGCCAGCAGCCCAAGACTAGCGGGGGTCCACCGGGAGCTGTTTTTT.

The genes are TRBV5-6 and TRBJ2-1; 8 nucleotides agree with TRBD2. This CDR3 has 11 residues. Germline loops: CDR1 SGHDT, CDR2 YYEEEE. The J segment lost 10 bases and the V segment lost 4 bases, leaving 1 base of the junction unmatched. This chain's CDR3 is CASSQRGEQFF. The CDR3, as DNA: TGTGCCAGCAGCCAGCGGGGGGAGCAGTTCTTC.

The rearrangement joins TRBV5-1 to TRBJ1-2; D perhaps matches TRBD1 (5 bases). The germline V gene has CDR1 SGHRS and CDR2 YFSETQ. The CDR3 length is 15 residues. Trimming took off 4 bases at V and 1 base at J, with 14 bases between the two ends. The DNA of the CDR3 is TGCGCCAGCAGCCCCGGGACGGTGATTAACTATGGCTACACCTTC. Its protein is CASSPGTVINYGYTF.

This clone was seen once. This chain links TRBV6-1 with TRBJ2-7; D unresolved. The ends were cut back, 2 bases at V and 0 bases at J, with 14 bases in the middle. The CDR3 spans 16 residues. CDR1 MNHNS and CDR2 SASEGT come from the germline V gene. CDR3 coding DNA: TGTGCCAGCAGTGAAATAATAGGTCCCAGCTCCTACGAGCAGTACTTC. The encoded protein is CASSEIIGPSSYEQYF.

This clone appeared a few times. This chain joins TRBV4-2 and TRBJ2-1; TRBD2 agrees at 12 bases. The CDR3 has 16 residues. The V gene end was trimmed by 0 bases and the J gene end by 7 bases; junction bases not matched to a gene: 4. Germline CDR1 and CDR2: LGHNA and YNFKEQ. CDR3 amino acids: CASSQDWLAGGNEQFF. The CDR3 DNA reads as TGTGCCAGCAGCCAAGATTGGCTAGCGGGGGGGAATGAGCAGTTCTTC.

This clone was seen a handful of times. The chain couples TRBV6-5 to TRBJ2-7; TRBD2 aligns across 10 bases. Looked up from germline, CDR1 is MNHEY and CDR2 is SVGAGI. J lost 3 bases, V lost 0 bases, and 5 bases had no gene match. The CDR3 runs 16 residues. The CDR3 spells CASSYSKASGGYEQYF. As DNA, the CDR3 is TGTGCCAGCAGTTACTCGAAGGCTAGCGGGGGCTACGAGCAGTACTTC.

This clone has a count of ten or more. V gene TRBV18 combines with J gene TRBJ2-1, with TRBD2 identical over 7 bases. J was trimmed by 3 bases and V by 5 bases; bases with no gene match: 7. This CDR3 is built from 15 residues. Germline V gene sequence: CDR1 KGHSH, CDR2 LQKENI. CDR3 coding DNA: TGTGCCAGCTCATCACAGCGGGGAGGCTACAATGAGCAGTTCTTC. The encoded protein is CASSSQRGGYNEQFF. Full variable domain (rest looked up from reference TRBV18 and TRBJ2-1): NAGVMQNPRHLVRRRGQEARLRCSPMKGHSHVYWYRQLPEEGLKFMVYLQKENIIDESGMPKERFSAEFPKEGPSILRIQQVVRGDSAAYFCASSSQRGGYNEQFFGPGTRLTVL.

The V gene is TRBV5-1, the J gene TRBJ2-7; 8 bases are shared with TRBD1. Germline lookup yields CDR1 SGHRS and CDR2 YFSETQ. V lost 6 bases, J lost 7 bases, and 6 bases stayed unmatched. The CDR3 loop spans 12 amino acids. Here the CDR3 reads CASISGTGEQYF. The CDR3, as DNA: TGCGCCAGCATATCCGGGACAGGAGAGCAGTACTTC.

The chain uses TRBV7-6 and TRBJ1-6; 10 nucleotides align to TRBD1. CDR1 and CDR2 from the germline V gene are SGHVS and FNYEAQ. V gave up 4 bases and J gave up 10 bases; unmatched junction bases: 4. The CDR3 contains 14 residues. DNA for the CDR3: TGTGCCAGCAGCTCCGGGACAGGGGCCTCACCCCTCCACTTT. Translated, it gives CASSSGTGASPLHF. Filled out from reference TRBV7-6 and TRBJ1-6, the complete variable domain reads GAGVSQSPRYKVTKRGQDVALRCDPISGHVSLYWYRQALGQGPEFLTYFNYEAQQDKSGLPNDRFSAERPEGSISTLTIQRTEQRDSAMYRCASSSGTGASPLHFGNGTRLTVT.

The chain recombines TRBV6-5 with TRBJ1-6; unclear D gene. V lost 6 bases and J lost 7, with 7 bases in between. Per the germline V gene, CDR1 is MNHEY and CDR2 is SVGAGI. The CDR3 is 12 residues long. CDR3 DNA: TGTGCCAGCAGGGGCGGGAATTCACCCCTCCACTTT. It codes for CASRGGNSPLHF.

In its sample, this clone was seen once. The chain couples TRBV18 to TRBJ1-2; TRBD1 agrees at 9 bases. J lost 6 bases, V lost 3 bases, and 8 bases had no gene match. This CDR3 contains 15 residues. Germline assignment: CDR1 KGHSH and CDR2 LQKENI. The DNA for the CDR3 is TGTGCCAGCTCACCTAACCTGGACAGGGGAAATGGCTACACCTTC. Translation: CASSPNLDRGNGYTF.

The chain is built from TRBV13 and TRBJ2-5; the match to TRBD2 covers 9 bases. Germline V gene lookup returns CDR1 PRHDT and CDR2 FYEKMQ (reference sequence). The CDR3 is 15 amino acids. V was pared by 4 bases and J by 3 bases, with 6 bases of the junction left unmatched. CDR3 residues: CASSSTRLAEETQYF. CDR3 bases: TGTGCCAGCAGCTCCACCCGACTAGCGGAAGAGACCCAGTACTTC.

This chain connects TRBV30 to TRBJ2-2; D is undetermined. The CDR3 loop spans 14 amino acids. The V gene lost 3 bases and the J gene lost 8 bases, with 16 bases spanning the gap. Looked up from germline, CDR1 is GTSNPN and CDR2 is SVGIG (reference sequence). The CDR3 DNA reads as TGTGCCTGGAGAGGCAACCGGGTTGAGGGGGAGCTGTTTTTT. Translation: CAWRGNRVEGELFF.

J is TRBJ2-3 and V is TRBV5-1, with 8 bases lining up with TRBD1. The junction had 7 bases not matched to a gene; V was cut back by 4 bases and J by 6 bases. CDR3 size: 14 residues. Germline V gene data show CDR1 as SGHRS and CDR2 as YFSETQ. The CDR3: CASSPDRVVDTQYF. The CDR3 DNA reads as TGCGCCAGCAGCCCGGACAGGGTGGTGGATACGCAGTATTTT.

There are a few counts of this clone. This chain joins TRBV9 and TRBJ2-6; TRBD1 matches at 8 bases. Germline values: CDR1 SGDLS, CDR2 YYNGEE. This CDR3 has 14 residues. V dropped 3 bases and J dropped 11; count of bases not matched to a gene: 7. In DNA form, the CDR3 reads TGTGCCAGCAGCGCTTCACACAGGGGGGACGTCCTGACTTTC. Amino acid sequence: CASSASHRGDVLTF. Filled out from reference TRBV9 and TRBJ2-6, the complete variable domain reads DSGVTQTPKHLITATGQRVTLRCSPRSGDLSVYWYQQSLDQGLQFLIQYYNGEERAKGNILERFSAQQFPDLHSELNLSSLELGDSALYFCASSASHRGDVLTFGAGSRLTVL.

This clone was detected only a few times. The chain is built from TRBV29-1 and TRBJ1-2; TRBD1 agrees at 7 bases. Trimming removed 6 bases from V and 4 bases from J; junction bases left unmatched: 8. The germline V gene has CDR1 SQVTM and CDR2 ANQGSEA. The CDR3 covers 13 residues. The CDR3 reads CSVSPGGSYGYTF. CDR3 coding DNA: TGCAGCGTCTCACCAGGGGGAAGCTATGGCTACACCTTC.

This clone has a single count. The CDR3 protein is CASYRGNYGYTF. The CDR3 nucleotides read TGTGCCAGTTACAGGGGTAACTATGGCTACACCTTC. This chain uses TRBV30 with TRBJ1-2; 7 nucleotides match TRBD1. This CDR3 is 12 amino acids long. Per germline, CDR1 GTSNPN and CDR2 SVGIG (reference sequence). V shed 8 bases and J 1 base; nucleotides not matched to a gene: 4.

The chain carries TRBV30 and TRBJ2-7, with D possibly TRBD2 on 7 matching bases. The CDR3 consists of 14 residues. The germline V gene encodes CDR1 GTSNPN and CDR2 SVGIG (reference sequence). V was cut by 2 bases and J by 0 bases, with 11 bases left in between. The CDR3 bases are TGTGCCTGGAGTCCCGGGGGGCACTCCTACGAGCAGTACTTC. Amino acid sequence: CAWSPGGHSYEQYF.

This clone was observed a few times. The chain has TRBV5-1 and TRBJ1-1; weak D call: TRBD1 (5 bases). The CDR3 loop spans 14 amino acids. V was cut by 0 bases and J by 0 bases, with 6 bases left in between. Germline V gene data show CDR1 as SGHRS and CDR2 as YFSETQ. The DNA for the CDR3 is TGCGCCAGCAGCTTGGACAGGATGAACACTGAAGCTTTCTTT. It codes for CASSLDRMNTEAFF.

This clone has only one observation. The rearrangement joins TRBV30 to TRBJ2-3; 8 positions agree with TRBD1. Germline V CDR1 and CDR2: GTSNPN, SVGIG (reference sequence). The CDR3 sequence is 14 residues long. V shed 3 bases, J shed 3 bases, and the junction held 5 bases outside the gene matches. CDR3 sequence: CAWRDRGYTDTQYF. CDR3 bases: TGTGCCTGGAGAGACAGGGGTTATACAGATACGCAGTATTTT. The variable domain in full, with the rest retrieved from reference TRBV30 and TRBJ2-3, is SQTIHQWPATLVQPVGSPLSLECTVEGTSNPNLYWYRQAAGRGLQLLFYSVGIGQISSEVPQNLSASRPQDRQFILSSKKLLLSDSGFYLCAWRDRGYTDTQYFGPGTRLTVL.

This clone was seen a few times. The V and J genes are TRBV10-3 and TRBJ2-5; D unclear. Germline assignment: CDR1 ENHRY and CDR2 SYGVKD. V lost 3 bases to trimming and J lost 1 base, with 3 bases between them. There are 12 residues in the CDR3. CDR3 amino acids: CAISEFQETQYF. In nucleotides, the CDR3 is TGTGCCATCAGTGAATTCCAAGAGACCCAGTACTTC.

V usage is TRBV2 and J usage is TRBJ1-5; possibly TRBD1 for D (6 bases). Trimming removed 8 bases from V and 2 bases from J, with 22 bases in between. Germline V CDR1 and CDR2: SNHLY, FYNNEI. This CDR3 comprises 17 residues. CDR3 protein: CASQKGHSVYGNQPQHF. The CDR3 DNA sequence: TGTGCCAGCCAGAAGGGACACAGTGTTTACGGCAATCAGCCCCAGCATTTT.